This TCR beta chain was sequenced for a study of response to subunit inactivated influenza vaccine. In TCRdb, the RT-PCR reads were re-called with MiXCR into one record per CDR3 protein. The sample yields about 800,000 distinct CDR3 sequences, less than 25% seen once. This CDR3 contains 15 residues. Trimming left V 3 bases short and J 4 bases short, with 12 bases between. In this sample, this clonotype turned up a few times. This TCR was recovered from a man aged 50 or older who received an inactivated influenza vaccine. The specimen comprised PBMCs from blood, sampled approximately 5 days after vaccination. The chain employs TRBV12-3 or TRBV12-4 and TRBJ2-2; D is perhaps TRBD1 or TRBD2 (5 bases each). The CDR3: CASSFTGLGTGELFF. The CDR3 nucleotides are TGTGCCAGCAGTTTTACGGGGCTAGGCACCGGGGAGCTGTTTTTT.